Listed below are T cell receptor beta chains from one sample, sequenced in a study of blood T cell repertoires in COVID-19. Using immunoSEQ multiplex PCR, the repertoire was profiled, and TCRdb retains in-frame clones only, with some absent. The repertoire holds roughly 140,000 clones, with about nine tenths as singletons. Sequenced input: peripheral blood. All receptors derive from a human donor in a cohort sampled during active COVID-19. Both conserved end residues are part of each CDR3. The order of the fields is D gene, J gene, V gene, CDR3 DNA, CDR3 protein. A D gene is named only where the DNA matches it firmly.

>-|TRBJ2-5|TRBV29-1
TGCAGCGTTGAATCAGGGAGGGAGACCCAGTACTTC
CSVESGRETQYF
>TRBD1|TRBJ2-1|TRBV27
TGTGCCAGCAGTATCGGGACAGGGGACTACAATGAGCAGTTCTTC
CASSIGTGDYNEQFF
>TRBD1|TRBJ2-3|TRBV5-5
TGTGCCAGCAGCTTGCACAGGGGGGGCACAGATACGCAGTATTTT
CASSLHRGGTDTQYF
>TRBD1|TRBJ1-4|TRBV10-3
TGTGCCATCAATCGGACAGGCCCGGAGGGGAATGAAAAACTGTTTTTT
CAINRTGPEGNEKLFF
>-|TRBJ2-7|TRBV2
TGTGCCAGCAGTGAACAACGAGGGGAGCAGTACTTC
CASSEQRGEQYF
>TRBD2|TRBJ2-1|TRBV27
TGTGCCAGCAGTTTATCCAGCGGGGGGTACGCTGAGCAGTTCTTC
CASSLSSGGYAEQFF
>TRBD1|TRBJ1-2|TRBV25-1
TGTGCCAGCACGGCAAATCCGGGACAGGACTATGGCTACACCTTC
CASTANPGQDYGYTF
>TRBD1|TRBJ1-3|TRBV27
TGTGCCAGCAGTAGACAGGGGGATGCTACTGGAAACACCATATATTTT
CASSRQGDATGNTIYF
>-|TRBJ1-4|TRBV28
TGTGCCAGCAGTTTTGAGGGAGCCCTTAATGAAAAACTGTTTTTT
CASSFEGALNEKLFF
>-|TRBJ1-1|TRBV18
TGTGCCAGCTCATCGGGACAGAACACTGAAGCTTTCTTT
CASSSGQNTEAFF
>-|TRBJ2-7|TRBV4-1
TGCGCCAGCAGCCAAAAGTCCGGCTACGAGCAGTACTTC
CASSQKSGYEQYF